This T cell receptor (beta chain) was observed in a study of identifying expanded T cells in peripheral blood (dated by TCRdb to the late 2010s). Notes on the research overall: Four technical replicates, made by sequencing separate aliquots from the same pool of genomic DNA, were compared pairwise.

TCRbeta CDR3 regions were profiled by bias-controlled multiplex PCR amplification of genomic DNA with the immunoSEQ Assay. The authors' analysis ran thus. The absolute abundance of each unique TCRbeta CDR3 region was quantified after sequences were collapsed and filtered. Differential abundance was tested with two models: a binomial (Fisher-equivalent) model and a beta-binomial model that adds time-dependent variance fitted from healthy donors. Any clone with fewer than 5 combined templates was excluded, and a clone was called differentially abundant if its Benjamini-Hochberg FDR was below 0.01. In the beta-binomial model, variance was expressed as a function of the total template count across the two samples, in the form v = (b*log(k)+a)^2. This is the immuneACCESS table as TCRdb keeps it, with only in-frame sequences that have V and J called. A part of the clones is gone; compared with another copy, unresolved V genes explain less than half, and the rest is unexplained. The DNA was the basis for D and trimming; V, J and clone size are from that table. In all, the sample holds over 75,000 clones, and approximately 89% of those were seen once. Of the sample, 3% to 4% is held by the ten largest clones.

During the collection period, no infections or other immune events were recorded for the healthy donors. Time-dependent variance in a beta-binomial model of T-cell clone differential abundance was calibrated using healthy-donor blood repertoires as a training cohort. The training cohort comprised roughly ten healthy donors, 3 female and 7 male. On average the donors were about 45 years old, and their ages spanned 29 to 64 years. Whole blood was collected from each healthy donor at three time points spaced about two weeks apart and obtained from a commercial supplier. For immunosequencing, genomic DNA was extracted from whole blood that had not been sorted. In regard to this clone: This receptor's antigen is unknown. No base-level quality is on record; no much larger clone is a single base apart.

What the work shows at the level of the full study, not this receptor alone: Around 1.2 differentially abundant clones were flagged by the binomial model between technical replicates, whereas about 16 and 19 were flagged over about two weeks and four weeks, respectively. Across all healthy-donor time intervals, the beta-binomial model significantly lowered both the number of clones called differentially abundant and the false-positive rate. It was expected by the authors that biological variance in healthy repertoires might increase further over much longer intervals, such as months to years. In all healthy donors, the variance in clone template counts between samples taken two weeks apart rose significantly as total template count increased.

The clonotype was recovered from a person between 18 and 75 years old in good health. The sample consisted of blood.

In nucleotides, the sequence is TGTGTTTTGAGCTCCTACAATGAGCAGTTCTTC. Translated, this is CVLSSYNEQFF. This sequence uses TRBV30 and TRBJ2-1, with no confidently assigned D gene. The CDR3 starts with the cysteine, ends with the phenylalanine, and has 11 residues. Left in the record is the CDR3 DNA by itself, 33 bases read in frame from the first base. Sequences GTSNPN (CDR1) and SVGIG (CDR2) are obtained from the germline V gene (reference sequence).